This T cell receptor (beta chain) appears in the sequencing data of a study of T cells after posttransplantation cyclophosphamide. Many counts were recorded for this clone. Its specificity is not known. Other nucleotide sequences from this sample produce the same CDR3. Germline CDR1 reads KGHSH; CDR2 reads LQKENI. The CDR3 totals 14 residues. V lost 2 bases and J 3 bases, leaving 7 bases between the germline ends. Findings and limits, study-wide: Later blood repertoires were often dominated by clones from the donor CD8+ memory compartment. TRB clonality was highly associated with recipient CMV seropositivity and reactivation.

Profiling relied on immunoSEQ multiplex PCR, and the TCRdb table lists in-frame clones only, not all of them. Sampling found over 35,000 clones, none seen once. This related bone marrow graft donor gave peripheral blood on the day of marrow donation. The sequenced sample was PBMCs. The receptor comes from a man aged 45-60 years in good health, CMV-negative, and a related stem cell transplant donor. The V gene is TRBV18, the J gene TRBJ2-2; weak D call: TRBD1 (6 bases). The CDR3 region is CASSPNRDTGELFF. DNA of the CDR3: TGTGCCAGCTCACCAAACAGGGACACCGGGGAGCTGTTTTTT.